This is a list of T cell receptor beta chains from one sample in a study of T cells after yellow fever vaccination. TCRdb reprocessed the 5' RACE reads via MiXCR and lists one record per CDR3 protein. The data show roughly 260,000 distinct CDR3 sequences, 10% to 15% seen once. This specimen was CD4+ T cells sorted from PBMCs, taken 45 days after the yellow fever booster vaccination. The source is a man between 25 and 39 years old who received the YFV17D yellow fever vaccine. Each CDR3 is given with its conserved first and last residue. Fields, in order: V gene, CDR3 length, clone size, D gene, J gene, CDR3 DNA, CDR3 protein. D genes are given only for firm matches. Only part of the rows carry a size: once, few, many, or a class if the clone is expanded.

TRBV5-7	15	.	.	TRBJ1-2	TGTGCCAGCAGCTTGGAGGCCGGGGGCCCATATGGCTACACCTTC	CASSLEAGGPYGYTF
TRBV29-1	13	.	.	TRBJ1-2	TGCAGCGTCCTCACCATCGTCGGGGGCGGCTACACCTTC	CSVLTIVGGGYTF
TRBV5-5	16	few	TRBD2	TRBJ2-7	TGTGCCAGCAGCCCTGTAGCGGGAGAAAAAGCCTACGAGCAGTACTTC	CASSPVAGEKAYEQYF
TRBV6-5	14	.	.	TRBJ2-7	TGTGCCAGCAGTTACGGAGACACCACGTCGGAGCAGTACTTC	CASSYGDTTSEQYF
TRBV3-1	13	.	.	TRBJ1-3	TGTGCCAGCAAGGCGAGGGCGGGAAACACCATATATTTT	CASKARAGNTIYF
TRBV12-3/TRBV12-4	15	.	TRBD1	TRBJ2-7	TGTGCCAGCAGTTTAAGGACAGGGGGCGCGGGCGAGCAGTACTTC	CASSLRTGGAGEQYF
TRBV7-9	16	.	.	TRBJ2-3	TGTGCCAGCAGCTTAGTAGCGGACCCTAGCACAGATACGCAGTATTTT	CASSLVADPSTDTQYF
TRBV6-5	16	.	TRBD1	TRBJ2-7	TGTGCCAGCAGTTACTCACGTACCGGGACAGGGGCCGAGCAGTACTTC	CASSYSRTGTGAEQYF
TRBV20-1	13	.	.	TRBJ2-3	TGCAGTGCTCAACAGGGAGCGGAAGATACGCAGTATTTT	CSAQQGAEDTQYF
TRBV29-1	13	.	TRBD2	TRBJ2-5	TGCAGCGTTTTTGGGGGGAGGGTGGAGACCCAGTACTTC	CSVFGGRVETQYF
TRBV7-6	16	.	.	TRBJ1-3	TGTGCCAGCAGCTTAGTTGGCCAGCACTCTGGAAACACCATATATTTT	CASSLVGQHSGNTIYF
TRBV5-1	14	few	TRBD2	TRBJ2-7	TGCGCCAGCAGCTCAGAGACTAGCGGGAGTGTGCAGTACTTC	CASSSETSGSVQYF
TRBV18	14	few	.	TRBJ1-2	TGTGCCAGCTCACCTCGGGACGGTAACTATGGCTACACCTTC	CASSPRDGNYGYTF
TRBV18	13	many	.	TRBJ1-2	TGTGCCAGCTCACCTCAGAGTGAGTTTGGCTACACCTTC	CASSPQSEFGYTF
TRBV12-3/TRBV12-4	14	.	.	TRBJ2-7	TGTGCCAGCAGCCCTGACACTTTCAAGGGCGAGCAGTACTTC	CASSPDTFKGEQYF
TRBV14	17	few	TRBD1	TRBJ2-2	TGTGCCAGCAGCCAAGGCCCTCGGGACAGATACACCGGGGAGCTGTTTTTT	CASSQGPRDRYTGELFF
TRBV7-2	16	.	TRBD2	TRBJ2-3	TGTGCCAGCAGCCCCCGGACTAGCGGGCTTTCAGATACGCAGTATTTT	CASSPRTSGLSDTQYF
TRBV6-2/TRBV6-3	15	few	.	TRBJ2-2	TGTGCCAGCAAGAGACACAGGGATGCAACCGGGGAGCTGTTTTTT	CASKRHRDATGELFF
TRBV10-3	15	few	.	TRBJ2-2	TGTGCCATCAGCAAATTACGGGGGAGCACCGGGGAGCTGTTTTTT	CAISKLRGSTGELFF
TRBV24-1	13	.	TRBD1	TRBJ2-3	TGTGCCACCAGTGCACAGGGGTCAGATACGCAGTATTTT	CATSAQGSDTQYF
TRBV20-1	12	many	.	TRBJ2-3	TGCAGTGCTGGCCGATCAGGAGATACGCAGTATTTT	CSAGRSGDTQYF
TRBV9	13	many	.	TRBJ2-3	TGTGCCAGCAGTGCTGGGGGCACAGATACGCAGTATTTT	CASSAGGTDTQYF